A selection of T cell receptor beta chains follows, all from one sample in a study of blood T cells in healthy people across ages. TCRdb reprocessed the 5' RACE reads via MiXCR and lists one record per CDR3 protein. Of approximately 830,000 distinct CDR3 sequences listed, around 62% are singletons. Sequencing was done on a sample of blood. These receptors all stem from a man between 25 and 39 years old in good health. Each CDR3 is given with its conserved first and last residue. The D gene is left open where the match is weak. Rows give clone size only sometimes, using once, few, many, or a class for an expanded clone.

CDR3 DNA: TGCGCCAGCAGTGAGAGGGGACTAGCGGGGGGCCTTATCTACAATGAGCAGTTCTTC
CDR3 protein: CASSERGLAGGLIYNEQFF
clone size: NA
J gene: TRBJ2-1
V gene: TRBV10-1
D gene: TRBD2

CDR3 DNA: TGCAGTGCTAGTATATCCGGGACAGGGATGAATGAGCAGTTCTTC
CDR3 protein: CSASISGTGMNEQFF
clone size: once
J gene: TRBJ2-1
V gene: TRBV20-1
D gene: TRBD1

CDR3 DNA: TGCAGTGCTGTCGGGACAGGGGATTCCAACGAGCAGTACTTC
CDR3 protein: CSAVGTGDSNEQYF
clone size: NA
J gene: TRBJ2-7
V gene: TRBV20-1
D gene: TRBD1

CDR3 DNA: TGTGCCAGCAGTTTATCTTCCGGGTCTAGCTCGCTAGAGACCCAGTACTTC
CDR3 protein: CASSLSSGSSSLETQYF
clone size: NA
J gene: TRBJ2-5
V gene: TRBV27
D gene: NA

CDR3 DNA: TGTGCCAGCAGCGTGGGACAAGAGGGCGAGCAGTACTTC
CDR3 protein: CASSVGQEGEQYF
clone size: many
J gene: TRBJ2-7
V gene: TRBV7-2
D gene: NA

CDR3 DNA: TGCAGTGCTAGACCTAGCGGGGAGTACGAGCAGTACTTC
CDR3 protein: CSARPSGEYEQYF
clone size: NA
J gene: TRBJ2-7
V gene: TRBV20-1
D gene: TRBD2

CDR3 DNA: TGTGCCAGCAGTCTGGCGGGGTTTTACCAAGAGACCCAGTACTTC
CDR3 protein: CASSLAGFYQETQYF
clone size: NA
J gene: TRBJ2-5
V gene: TRBV27
D gene: NA

CDR3 DNA: TGTGCCAGCAGCCCCAGACAGGAGTCACCCCTCCACTTT
CDR3 protein: CASSPRQESPLHF
clone size: few
J gene: TRBJ1-6
V gene: TRBV7-9
D gene: NA

CDR3 DNA: TGTGCCAGCAGCGGCCCAACCGAAGGGGGTTCTTCCTACGAGCAGTACTTC
CDR3 protein: CASSGPTEGGSSYEQYF
clone size: NA
J gene: TRBJ2-7
V gene: TRBV11-3
D gene: NA

CDR3 DNA: TGTGCCTGGAGTCCCGGGTCCCAAGAGACCCAGTACTTC
CDR3 protein: CAWSPGSQETQYF
clone size: NA
J gene: TRBJ2-5
V gene: TRBV30
D gene: NA

CDR3 DNA: TGTGCCAGCAGGTCCCCGGGGGTCACTGAAGCTTTCTTT
CDR3 protein: CASRSPGVTEAFF
clone size: NA
J gene: TRBJ1-1
V gene: TRBV25-1
D gene: NA

CDR3 DNA: TGTGCCAGCCGAGGGGGACAGGCAGCAGATACGCAGTATTTT
CDR3 protein: CASRGGQAADTQYF
clone size: NA
J gene: TRBJ2-3
V gene: TRBV6-2/TRBV6-3
D gene: TRBD1

CDR3 DNA: TGCAGTGCAGGGACAGGGGGCTATTCACCCCTCCACTTT
CDR3 protein: CSAGTGGYSPLHF
clone size: NA
J gene: TRBJ1-6
V gene: TRBV20-1
D gene: TRBD1

CDR3 DNA: TGTGCCAGCACCGGAACTAGGTCCACCGGGGAGCTGTTTTTT
CDR3 protein: CASTGTRSTGELFF
clone size: NA
J gene: TRBJ2-2
V gene: TRBV25-1
D gene: NA

CDR3 DNA: TGTGCCAGCAGTTTTAACGGGGGTGAGGAAAAACTGTTTTTT
CDR3 protein: CASSFNGGEEKLFF
clone size: NA
J gene: TRBJ1-4
V gene: TRBV28
D gene: NA

CDR3 DNA: TGTGCCAGCAGTCCACTGGGTTTGGTAGAAGCAGAGACCCAGTACTTC
CDR3 protein: CASSPLGLVEAETQYF
clone size: NA
J gene: TRBJ2-5
V gene: TRBV12-3/TRBV12-4
D gene: NA

CDR3 DNA: TGTGCCAGCAGCAAGACACAGGGCCGAGAGCAGTACTTC
CDR3 protein: CASSKTQGREQYF
clone size: NA
J gene: TRBJ2-4
V gene: TRBV21-1
D gene: NA

CDR3 DNA: TGTGCCAGCAGTTTCTGGGCAGGGGTCGACAATGAGCAGTTCTTC
CDR3 protein: CASSFWAGVDNEQFF
clone size: NA
J gene: TRBJ2-1
V gene: TRBV12-3/TRBV12-4
D gene: NA